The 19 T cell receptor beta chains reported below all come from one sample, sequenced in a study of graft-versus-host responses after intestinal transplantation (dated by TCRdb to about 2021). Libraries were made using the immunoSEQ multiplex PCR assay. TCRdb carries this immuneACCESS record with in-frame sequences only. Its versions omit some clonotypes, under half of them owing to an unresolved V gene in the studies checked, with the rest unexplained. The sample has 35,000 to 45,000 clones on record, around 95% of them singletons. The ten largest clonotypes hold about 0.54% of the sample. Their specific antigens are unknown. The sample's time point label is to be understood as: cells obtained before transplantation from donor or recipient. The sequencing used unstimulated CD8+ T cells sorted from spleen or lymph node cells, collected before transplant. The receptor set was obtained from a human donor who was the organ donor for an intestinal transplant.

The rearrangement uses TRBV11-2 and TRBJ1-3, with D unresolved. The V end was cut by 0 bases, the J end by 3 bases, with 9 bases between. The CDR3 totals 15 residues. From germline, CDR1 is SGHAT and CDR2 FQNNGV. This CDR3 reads CASSLEREFGNTIYF. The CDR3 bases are TGTGCCAGCAGCTTAGAGCGGGAATTTGGAAACACCATATATTTT.

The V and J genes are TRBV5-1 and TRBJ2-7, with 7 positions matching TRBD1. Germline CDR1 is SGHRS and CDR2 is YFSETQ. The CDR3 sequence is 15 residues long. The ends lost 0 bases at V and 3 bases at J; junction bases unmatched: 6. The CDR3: CASSLAGTAYYEQYF. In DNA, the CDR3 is TGCGCCAGCAGCTTGGCCGGGACAGCATACTACGAGCAGTACTTC.

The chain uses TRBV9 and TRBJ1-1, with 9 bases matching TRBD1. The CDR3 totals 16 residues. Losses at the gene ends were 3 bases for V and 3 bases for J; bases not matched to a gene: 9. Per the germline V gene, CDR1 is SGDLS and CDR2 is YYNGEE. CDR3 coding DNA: TGTGCCAGCAGCGCTAGCCCGACAGGGGGAGACACTGAAGCTTTCTTT. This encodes CASSASPTGGDTEAFF.

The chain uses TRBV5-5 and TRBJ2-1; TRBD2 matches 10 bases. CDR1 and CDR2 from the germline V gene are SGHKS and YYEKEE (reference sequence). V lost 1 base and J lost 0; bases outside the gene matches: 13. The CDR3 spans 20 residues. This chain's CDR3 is CASSLFPSGGRTSSYNEQFF. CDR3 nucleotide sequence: TGTGCCAGCAGCTTGTTCCCTAGCGGGGGCCGTACGAGCTCCTACAATGAGCAGTTCTTC.

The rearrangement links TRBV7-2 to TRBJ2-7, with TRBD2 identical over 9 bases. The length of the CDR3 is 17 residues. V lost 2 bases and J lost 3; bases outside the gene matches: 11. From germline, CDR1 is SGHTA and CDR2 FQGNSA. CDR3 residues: CASSLFVLPSGVYEQYF. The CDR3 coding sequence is TGTGCCAGCAGCTTATTCGTACTCCCTAGCGGGGTCTACGAGCAGTACTTC.

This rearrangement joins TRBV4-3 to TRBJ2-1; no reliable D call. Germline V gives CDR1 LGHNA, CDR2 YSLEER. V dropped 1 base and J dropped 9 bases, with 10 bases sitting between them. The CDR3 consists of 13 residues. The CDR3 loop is CASSQVWNREQFF. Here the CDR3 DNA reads TGCGCCAGCAGCCAAGTCTGGAACCGTGAGCAGTTCTTC.

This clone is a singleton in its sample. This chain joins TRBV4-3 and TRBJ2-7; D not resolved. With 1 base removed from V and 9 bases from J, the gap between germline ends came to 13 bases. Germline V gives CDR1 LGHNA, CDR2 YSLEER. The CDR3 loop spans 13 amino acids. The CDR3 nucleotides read TGCGCCAGCAGCCAAGTTACGCAGGCGGCGCAGTACTTC. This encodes CASSQVTQAAQYF.

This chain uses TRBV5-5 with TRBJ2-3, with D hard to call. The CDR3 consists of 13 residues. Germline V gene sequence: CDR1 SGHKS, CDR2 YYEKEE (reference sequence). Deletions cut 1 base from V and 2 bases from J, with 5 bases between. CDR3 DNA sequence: TGTGCCAGCAGCTTGCTCTCCACAGATACGCAGTATTTT. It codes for CASSLLSTDTQYF.

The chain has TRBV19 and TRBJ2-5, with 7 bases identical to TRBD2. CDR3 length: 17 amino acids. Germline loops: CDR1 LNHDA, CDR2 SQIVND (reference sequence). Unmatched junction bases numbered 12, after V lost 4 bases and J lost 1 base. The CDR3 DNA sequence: TGTGCCAGTAGTACCCTTCTTGGAGGGGAGGGCCAAGAGACCCAGTACTTC. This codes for CASSTLLGGEGQETQYF.

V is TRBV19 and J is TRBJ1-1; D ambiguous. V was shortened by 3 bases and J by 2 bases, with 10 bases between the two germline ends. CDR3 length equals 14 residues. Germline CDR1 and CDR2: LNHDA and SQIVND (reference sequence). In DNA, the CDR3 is TGTGCCAGTAGTATTAACAGCGTTAACACTGAAGCTTTCTTT. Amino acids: CASSINSVNTEAFF.

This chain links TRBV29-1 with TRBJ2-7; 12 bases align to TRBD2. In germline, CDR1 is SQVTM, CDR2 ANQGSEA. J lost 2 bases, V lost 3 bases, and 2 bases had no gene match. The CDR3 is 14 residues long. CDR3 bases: TGCAGCGTTGACGGACTAGCGGGGACCTACGAGCAGTACTTC. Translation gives CSVDGLAGTYEQYF.

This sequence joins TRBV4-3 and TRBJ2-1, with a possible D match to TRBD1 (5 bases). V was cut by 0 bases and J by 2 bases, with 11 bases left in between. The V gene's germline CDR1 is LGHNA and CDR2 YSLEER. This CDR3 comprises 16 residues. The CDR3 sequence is CASSQDLPGTYNEQFF. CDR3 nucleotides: TGCGCCAGCAGCCAAGATCTCCCAGGGACCTACAATGAGCAGTTCTTC.

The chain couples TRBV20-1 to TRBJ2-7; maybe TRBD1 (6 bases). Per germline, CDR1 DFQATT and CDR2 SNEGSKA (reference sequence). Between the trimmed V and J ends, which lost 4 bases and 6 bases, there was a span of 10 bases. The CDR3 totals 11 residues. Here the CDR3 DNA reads TGCAGTGCTATAGCAGGGGTCGAGCAGTACTTC. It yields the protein CSAIAGVEQYF.

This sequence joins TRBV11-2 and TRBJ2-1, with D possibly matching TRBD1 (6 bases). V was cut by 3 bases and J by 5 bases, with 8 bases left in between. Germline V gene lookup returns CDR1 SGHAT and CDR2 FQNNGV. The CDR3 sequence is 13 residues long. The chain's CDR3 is CASSFGTNNEQFF. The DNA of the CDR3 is TGTGCCAGCAGCTTCGGGACAAACAATGAGCAGTTCTTC.

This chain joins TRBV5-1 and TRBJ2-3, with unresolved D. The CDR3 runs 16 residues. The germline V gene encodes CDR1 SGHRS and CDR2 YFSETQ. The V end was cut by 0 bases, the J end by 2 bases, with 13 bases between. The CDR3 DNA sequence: TGCGCCAGCAGCTTGGACGGCTACCGGCCCACAGATACGCAGTATTTT. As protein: CASSLDGYRPTDTQYF.

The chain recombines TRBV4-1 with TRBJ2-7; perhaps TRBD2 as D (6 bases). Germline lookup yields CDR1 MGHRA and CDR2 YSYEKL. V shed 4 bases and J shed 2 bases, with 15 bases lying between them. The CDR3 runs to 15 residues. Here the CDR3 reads CASSPSGGSTYEQYF. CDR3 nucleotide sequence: TGCGCCAGCAGCCCGTCTGGGGGGTCTACCTACGAGCAGTACTTC.

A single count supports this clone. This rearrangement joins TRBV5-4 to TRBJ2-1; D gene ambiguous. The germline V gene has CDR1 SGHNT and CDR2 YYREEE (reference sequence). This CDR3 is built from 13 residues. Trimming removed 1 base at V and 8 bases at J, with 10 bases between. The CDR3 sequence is CASSLFWRDEQFF. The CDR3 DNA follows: TGTGCCAGCAGCTTGTTCTGGAGAGATGAGCAGTTCTTC.

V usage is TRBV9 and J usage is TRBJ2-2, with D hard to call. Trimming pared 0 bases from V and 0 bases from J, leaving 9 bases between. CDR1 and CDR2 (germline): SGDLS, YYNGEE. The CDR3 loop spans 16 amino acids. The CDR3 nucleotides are TGTGCCAGCAGCGTAGTTTATGGGGCGAACACCGGGGAGCTGTTTTTT. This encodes CASSVVYGANTGELFF.

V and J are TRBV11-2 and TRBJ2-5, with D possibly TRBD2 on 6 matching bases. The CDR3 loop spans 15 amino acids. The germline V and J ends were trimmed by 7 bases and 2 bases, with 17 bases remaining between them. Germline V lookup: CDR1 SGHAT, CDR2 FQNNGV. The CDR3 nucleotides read TGTGCCAGCACCCTTTGGGCGGGGCGTCAAGAGACCCAGTACTTC. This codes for CASTLWAGRQETQYF.